Detailed here is one TCR beta chain. The sample is drawn from a study of blood T cell repertoires in COVID-19. TCRdb keeps only in-frame clones here, not all; method: immunoSEQ multiplex PCR. In the table there are 150,000 to 200,000 clones, 90% to 95% of which are singletons. The ends lost 2 bases at V and 3 bases at J; junction bases unmatched: 7. This CDR3 is built from 16 residues. The Seattle patients joined while their infection was active and were tracked longitudinally afterward. The clonotype was recovered from a man under 40 with COVID-19, enrolled during active disease. Sequenced: peripheral blood. The rearrangement links TRBV23-1 to TRBJ1-5; TRBD1 aligns across 7 bases. TRBV23-1 is flagged as an ORF with uncertain function. The CDR3 sequence: CASSQRTGVFNQPQHF. CDR3 DNA sequence: TGCGCCAGCAGTCAAAGGACAGGCGTGTTCAATCAGCCCCAGCATTTT.